One sample yielded the 3 T cell receptor beta chains listed below, sequenced in a study of blood T cell repertoires in COVID-19. The table came from immunoSEQ multiplex PCR; TCRdb's copy has only in-frame clones and leaves some out. Of roughly 190,000 clones in the sample, roughly 85% are singletons; the top ten hold around a fifth. Specimen: peripheral blood. The receptors shown here come from a man between 60 and 70 years old with active or convalescent COVID-19.

As for this clone: Within the sample, other DNA sequences also encode this same CDR3. The J gene is TRBJ1-2, the V gene TRBV12-3 or TRBV12-4; D is undetermined. Trimming shortened V by 5 bases and J by 3 bases, and 10 bases separated the two germline ends. There are 13 residues in the CDR3. The CDR3 DNA follows: TGTGCCAGCAGTCCGCGGGGTGACTATGGCTACACCTTC. It yields the protein CASSPRGDYGYTF.

The chain recombines TRBV19 with TRBJ1-2; TRBD1 matches 8 bases. The V gene end was trimmed by 4 bases and the J gene end by 4 bases; junction bases not matched to a gene: 8. CDR1 is LNHDA and CDR2 is SQIVND in the germline V gene (reference sequence). The CDR3 sequence is 15 residues long. CDR3 sequence reads: CASSNRDRRFYGYTF. The CDR3 nucleotides are TGTGCCAGTAGTAATCGGGACAGGCGTTTCTATGGCTACACCTTC.

This clone occurred once. The chain has TRBV25-1 and TRBJ1-1, with D uncertain. Per the germline V gene, CDR1 is MGHDK and CDR2 is SYGVNS. V shed 5 bases and J shed 6 bases, with 13 bases lying between them. This CDR3 contains 13 residues. CDR3 amino acids: CASSSLWSSEAFF. The CDR3 DNA follows: TGTGCCAGCAGTTCCCTCTGGAGCTCTGAAGCTTTCTTT.